Following are 19 T cell receptor beta chains from one sample sequenced in a study of circulating and synovial CD4+ cells in juvenile arthritis. Repertoires were generated with immunoSEQ multiplex PCR, while TCRdb's copy carries only in-frame clones and drops some. This table has fewer than 35,000 clones, over 90% appearing once. Sequences were obtained from CD4+ T cells from blood. The receptors here all came from a human donor with juvenile idiopathic arthritis.

The chain has TRBV21-1 and TRBJ2-1; TRBD1, the table's D call, was not compared with the DNA. TRBV21-1 is annotated as a pseudogene. The CDR3 has 20 amino acids. Here the CDR3 reads CASSKLPGTGTGKVRYEQFF. The CDR3 DNA is TGTGCCAGCAGCAAATTGCCAGGGACAGGGACGGGGAAGGTCAGGTATGAGCAGTTCTTC.

This chain links TRBV14 with TRBJ1-3; no reliable D call. There are 14 residues in the CDR3. The germline gives CDR1 SGHDN, CDR2 FVKESK. Trimming removed 4 bases from V and 2 bases from J, with 9 bases in between. This CDR3 is CASSPRGTGNTIYF. The CDR3 nucleotides read TGTGCCAGCAGCCCCCGAGGGACTGGAAACACCATATATTTT. Combining the CDR3 with reference TRBV14 and TRBJ1-3 gives the whole variable domain EAGVTQFPSHSVIEKGQTVTLRCDPISGHDNLYWYRRVMGKEIKFLLHFVKESKQDESGMPNNRFLAERTGGTYSTLKVQPAELEDSGVYFCASSPRGTGNTIYFGEGSWLTVV.

This chain joins TRBV20-1 and TRBJ1-4, with 7 bases matching TRBD1. This CDR3 spans 11 amino acids. Germline-derived CDR1 and CDR2 are DFQATT and SNEGSKA (reference sequence). V lost 4 bases, J lost 7 bases, and 0 bases stayed unmatched. The CDR3 loop reads CSAKGAEKLFF. As DNA, the CDR3 is TGCAGTGCTAAGGGGGCTGAAAAACTGTTTTTT.

The chain carries TRBV5-4 and TRBJ2-5; tentatively, D is TRBD1 (5 bases). The CDR3 is made up of 15 amino acids. Trimming removed 0 bases from V and 7 bases from J, with 16 bases in between. Germline V CDR1 and CDR2: SGHNT, YYREEE (reference sequence). CDR3 region: CASSLGGKGLGTQYF. The DNA of the CDR3 is TGTGCCAGCAGCTTGGGGGGTAAGGGGCTCGGGACCCAGTACTTC.

The chain recombines TRBV28 with TRBJ1-1; no reliable D call. This CDR3 contains 11 residues. The V end lost 8 bases, the J end lost 6 bases, and 10 bases lay between the germline ends. CDR1 MDHEN and CDR2 SYDVKM come from the germline V gene. CDR3 nucleotides: TGTGCCAGCCTGGAGGGTCCTGAAGCTTTCTTT. Translating it yields CASLEGPEAFF.

V usage is TRBV7-9 and J usage is TRBJ2-3; D is uncertain. From germline, CDR1 is SEHNR and CDR2 FQNEAQ (reference sequence). The CDR3 totals 13 residues. Deletions cut 2 bases from V and 3 bases from J, with 6 bases between. The CDR3 here is CASSLIRTDTQYF. CDR3 nucleotides: TGTGCCAGCAGCTTAATTCGGACAGATACGCAGTATTTT. The complete variable domain, with remaining parts taken from reference TRBV7-9 and TRBJ2-3, reads DTGVSQNPRHKITKRGQNVTFRCDPISEHNRLYWYRQTLGQGPEFLTYFQNEAQLEKSRLLSDRFSAERPKGSFSTLEIQRTEQGDSAMYLCASSLIRTDTQYFGPGTRLTVL.

The chain couples TRBV30 to TRBJ1-2, with D maybe TRBD1 (6 bases). V was pared by 3 bases and J by 8 bases, with 13 bases between. CDR1 GTSNPN and CDR2 SVGIG come from the germline V gene (reference sequence). The CDR3 covers 12 residues. In DNA form, the CDR3 reads TGTGCCTGGAGGGTCAACAGGGAGGGCTACACCTTC. Protein: CAWRVNREGYTF.

The genes are TRBV2 and TRBJ2-4; 8 bases line up with TRBD2. This CDR3 comprises 16 residues. After removal of 5 bases from V and 8 bases from J, the junction contained 14 bases not matched to a gene. CDR1 is SNHLY, CDR2 FYNNEI, per germline. CDR3 sequence (DNA): TGTGCCAGCAGTCCACTACGGATAGCGGGAACGTACATTCAGTACTTC. Amino acids: CASSPLRIAGTYIQYF.

The J gene is TRBJ1-1, the V gene TRBV7-6; 7 bases line up with TRBD1. V was clipped by 5 bases and J by 3 bases; unmatched bases: 12. Germline V gives CDR1 SGHVS, CDR2 FNYEAQ. CDR3 size: 16 residues. CDR3 bases: TGTGCCAGCAGCCCAGGATTGAGGGGGCCGGACACTGAAGCTTTCTTT. Translation gives CASSPGLRGPDTEAFF.

The sample holds one count of this clone. A read error may produce the germline difference seen at one junction end. V and J are TRBV19 and TRBJ1-3; the match to TRBD1 covers 8 bases. Germline CDR1 reads LNHDA; CDR2 reads SQIVND (reference sequence). The CDR3 totals 14 residues. CDR3 amino acids: CASSWTGPGNTTYF. In DNA, the CDR3 is TGTGCCAGTAGTTGGACAGGGCCTGGAAACACCACATATTTT. Looking up the rest from reference TRBV19 and TRBJ1-3 gives the full variable domain: DGGITQSPKYLFRKEGQNVTLSCEQNLNHDAMYWYRQDPGQGLRLIYYSQIVNDFQKGDIAEGYSVSREKKESFPLTVTSAQKNPTAFYLCASSWTGPGNTTYFGEGSWLTVV.

J is TRBJ2-1 and V is TRBV9; 13 bases are a match to TRBD2. V lost 7 bases to trimming and J lost 4 bases; unmatched junction nucleotides: 5. The CDR3 contains 15 residues. The V gene's germline CDR1 is SGDLS and CDR2 YYNGEE. For the CDR3, the DNA is TGTGCCAGCGCTGGGACTAGCGGGACTTACAATGAGCAGTTCTTC. Amino acid sequence: CASAGTSGTYNEQFF.

The chain combines TRBV28 with TRBJ2-7; TRBD1 agrees at 9 bases. V shed 5 bases, J shed 5 bases, and the junction held 7 bases outside the gene matches. Germline V gene data show CDR1 as MDHEN and CDR2 as SYDVKM. The CDR3 loop spans 14 amino acids. This CDR3 is CASSEGTGIHEQYF. The CDR3 DNA sequence: TGTGCCAGCAGTGAAGGGACAGGGATCCACGAGCAGTACTTC.

This chain connects TRBV5-5 to TRBJ1-2, with D tentatively TRBD1 (5 bases). Deletions cut 5 bases from V and 2 bases from J, with 10 bases between. This CDR3 comprises 13 residues. The V gene's germline CDR1 is SGHKS and CDR2 YYEKEE (reference sequence). The CDR3 loop reads CASSSGGNYGYTF. As DNA, the CDR3 is TGTGCCAGCAGTTCTGGGGGGAACTATGGCTACACCTTC.

V and J are TRBV5-5 and TRBJ1-5; the D gene is possibly TRBD1 (6 bases). The CDR3 is 16 amino acids. V was trimmed by 0 bases and J by 1 base, leaving 11 bases between them. Germline values: CDR1 SGHKS, CDR2 YYEKEE (reference sequence). DNA for the CDR3: TGTGCCAGCAGCTTGGACGGAACAGGGAGCAATCAGCCCCAGCATTTT. Residues: CASSLDGTGSNQPQHF. Combining the CDR3 with reference TRBV5-5 and TRBJ1-5 gives the whole variable domain DAGVTQSPTHLIKTRGQQVTLRCSPISGHKSVSWYQQVLGQGPQFIFQYYEKEERGRGNFPDRFSARQFPNYSSELNVNALLLGDSALYLCASSLDGTGSNQPQHFGDGTRLSIL.

This chain connects TRBV5-4 to TRBJ2-7; the match to TRBD2 covers 8 bases. The V and J ends lost 3 bases and 3 bases, in that order; junction bases with no gene match: 8. The CDR3 runs to 15 residues. Germline V lookup: CDR1 SGHNT, CDR2 YYREEE (reference sequence). The CDR3 protein is CASSSSGGRGYEQYF. As DNA, the CDR3 is TGTGCCAGCAGCTCGAGCGGGGGAAGGGGCTACGAGCAGTACTTC.

V is TRBV5-1 and J is TRBJ2-3; the D gene is possibly TRBD2 (6 bases). From germline, CDR1 is SGHRS and CDR2 YFSETQ. The CDR3 totals 15 residues. Trimming removed 4 bases from V and 0 bases from J, with 12 bases in between. The chain's CDR3 is CASSMSGSSTDTQYF. The CDR3 nucleotides are TGCGCCAGCAGCATGAGCGGGTCGAGCACAGATACGCAGTATTTT.

The gene calls are TRBV15 and TRBJ2-3, with TRBD2 identical over 9 bases. The junction had 15 bases not matched to a gene; V was cut back by 6 bases and J by 5 bases. This CDR3 spans 17 amino acids. CDR1 and CDR2 (germline): LNHNV, YYDKDF (reference sequence). CDR3 sequence reads: CATSKQGRGGQRDTQYF. The CDR3 DNA sequence: TGTGCCACCAGTAAACAGGGGCGGGGGGGCCAGAGAGATACGCAGTATTTT.

J is TRBJ2-2 and V is TRBV28; possible D gene TRBD1, 6 bases. The germline V gene encodes CDR1 MDHEN and CDR2 SYDVKM. The CDR3 length is 19 residues. Trimming took 2 bases from V and 1 from J, leaving 20 bases between them. The CDR3 DNA follows: TGTGCCAGCAGTTTACCCGGTCGGGGTGGCAGGGGGAACACCGGGGAGCTGTTTTTT. As protein: CASSLPGRGGRGNTGELFF.

This sequence joins TRBV6-1 and TRBJ1-2; tentatively, D is TRBD1 (6 bases). Germline-derived CDR1 and CDR2 are MNHNS and SASEGT. CDR3 length: 13 amino acids. Trimming left V 6 bases short and J 1 base short, with 9 bases between. The DNA for the CDR3 is TGTGCCAGCAGAAACAGGGATAACTATGGCTACACCTTC. This translates into CASRNRDNYGYTF.